These T cell receptor beta chains were read from a single sample in a study of blood T cell repertoires in COVID-19. The assay was immunoSEQ multiplex PCR, and TCRdb's table has in-frame clones only and misses some. Of some 80,000 clones detected, roughly 85% appear once; the ten largest clones hold 9.6%. The sequenced sample consisted of peripheral blood. The receptors were sampled from a man aged 50 to 60 with COVID-19, enrolled during active disease. Both conserved end residues are part of each CDR3. Fields, in order: V gene, CDR3 length, J gene, clone size, CDR3 protein. Clone size appears in some rows only: once, few, many, or a class for an expanded clone.

TRBV29-1	13	TRBJ1-5	-	CSVDGGVGQPQHF
TRBV7-8	12	TRBJ2-7	once	CASSLGPGEQYF
TRBV30	15	TRBJ2-1	few	CAWSPGRGLVDEQFF
TRBV10-2	13	TRBJ1-2	-	CASSEDRIYGYTF
TRBV29-1	14	TRBJ1-2	-	CSVTTGPVGYGYTF
TRBV7-9	17	TRBJ2-3	-	CASSLFASGIGADTQYF
TRBV6-5	14	TRBJ1-5	-	CASSQGQKNQPQHF
TRBV7-3	13	TRBJ2-3	few	CASSLNSADTQYF
TRBV25-1	16	TRBJ2-1	-	CASSELPLGQINEQFF
TRBV30	15	TRBJ2-1	-	CAWSVLSARYNEQFF
TRBV11-2	12	TRBJ1-2	few	CASSSYPYGYTF
TRBV6-5	13	TRBJ2-7	-	CASIEGNSYEQYF
TRBV27	16	TRBJ1-1	-	CASSLSAQGFGTEAFF
TRBV6-6	16	TRBJ1-1	-	CASRKRHSGTGSEAFF
TRBV6-5	14	TRBJ2-7	-	CASMDRPLSYEQYF
TRBV18	13	TRBJ1-5	-	CASSGQVNQPQHF
TRBV7-2	15	TRBJ2-1	few	CASSWGQLPFNEQFF
TRBV5-1	15	TRBJ2-3	-	CASSQGSRHTDTQYF
TRBV7-2	11	TRBJ2-2	-	CASSLTGELFF
TRBV6-2/TRBV6-3	13	TRBJ2-5	-	CASRPQGQETQYF